This T cell receptor (beta chain) was identified during a study of PD-1 blockade in classical Hodgkin lymphoma (dated by TCRdb to about 2020). The study in broad terms: Nivolumab dosing was 3 mg/kg intravenously every 2 weeks, continuing until either disease progression or unacceptable toxicity. To define a peripheral blood immune signature of response to PD-1 blockade in classical Hodgkin lymphoma, the study combined TCR beta sequencing with CyTOF. Findings and caveats that apply to the study as a whole: Lower diversity was observed in patients in whom nivolumab was started less than 1 year after ASCT, and these patients were excluded from later analyses so that confounding by immune reconstitution would be avoided. Newly diagnosed patients were reported to have lower baseline TCR diversity than healthy donors, and relapsed/refractory patients were reported to have lower baseline TCR diversity still. Only a single clinical trial cohort was studied, and what caused the repertoire differences, possibly disease activity or prior therapy, remained undefined. CD4+ but not CD8+ TCR diversity rose significantly by C4D1 (p=0.0027 vs p=0.16), most apparent in complete responders (p=0.02). Trial patients achieving complete response had baseline diversity similar to newly diagnosed patients, whereas partial responders and progressors had significantly lower diversity.

CDR1 is given as MNHEY and CDR2 as SVGAGI, both from the germline V gene. A distance of 10 bases separates the germline ends of V and J, which lose 4 bases and 6 bases respectively. The CDR3 measures 12 amino acids from cysteine to phenylalanine. Only CDR3 DNA remains: 36 bases, in frame from the first base. The time point label, read with the paper, signifies: cycle 1 day 1 (C1D1), immediately before nivolumab initiation. All trial patients had relapsed after autologous stem cell transplantation, with cohorts A, B and C differing in prior brentuximab vedotin exposure. A total of about 51 patients with relapsed/refractory classical Hodgkin lymphoma made up the trial cohort, and each patient's best overall response was complete response, partial response or progressive disease. Single-agent nivolumab was administered to trial patients in the multi-cohort phase II CheckMate 205 trial. An independent review committee assessed best overall response by applying the 2007 International Working Group response criteria. Trial PBMCs were obtained immediately prior to nivolumab initiation (C1D1) and on therapy at cycle 2 day 1 and cycle 4 day 1. Peripheral blood was collected in 8 mL Vacutainer Cell Preparation Tubes, from which PBMCs were isolated by centrifugation and then cryopreserved.

Genomic DNA was extracted with the Qiagen DNeasy kit from unsorted PBMCs and from negatively selected CD4+ and CD8+ fractions. TCR beta CDR3 regions were subjected to amplification by immunoSEQ multiplex PCR with primers that anneal to V and J segments. A synthetic immune receptor repertoire was used to minimize amplification bias, and any remaining bias was removed computationally after sequencing. As for the authors' bioinformatics: Repertoire diversity was quantified as the Shannon entropy index using custom Python scripts. The unsorted, CD4+ and CD8+ repertoires were each analyzed separately, with the exception of combined analyses, where CD4+ and CD8+ sequences were merged in silico. A clone was considered expanded if an increase in frequency of at least 2-fold after treatment relative to C1D1 was found, and a pseudocount of 0.5 was applied to clones undetected at baseline. Singleton clones were defined as clones with 0 or 1 copy at C1D1, and non-singleton clones were defined as clones with 2 or more copies. Clones expanded in unsorted samples were annotated as CD4+, CD8+ or unknown by matching protein sequences in sorted samples from the same patient. Wilcoxon tests on paired samples were used to test diversity changes from C1D1 to C4D1. TCRdb obtained this table from immuneACCESS and retained in-frame rearrangements with V and J assigned. These tables miss some clones; where compared with another copy, unresolved V genes account for less than half of the shortfall, and the remainder is unexplained. V, J and clone size reflect that table, while D and trimming were determined from the DNA. The sample data list 20,000 to 30,000 clones, and about 70% of these were observed just once. The ten largest clonotypes hold 3% to 4% of the sample.

This clone turned up a few times. It has no known antigen specificity. Per-base quality was not reported, and no clone a single base away is much larger than it. The sequence derives from a human donor with classical Hodgkin lymphoma. This material consisted of peripheral blood mononuclear cells (PBMCs), taken at baseline. The chain uses TRBV6-5 and TRBJ2-7; the D gene remains uncertain. The CDR3 region has the sequence CASSSTWVEQYF. The sequenced DNA is TGTGCCAGCAGTTCCACCTGGGTCGAGCAGTACTTC.